The source of this TCR beta chain is a study of T-cell reconstitution after alpha-beta-depleted transplantation in children. Unique molecular identifiers were incorporated during preparation of the TCRbeta library. TCRdb recomputed calls from the PCR reads with MiXCR, one row per CDR3 protein. This sample has 700,000 to 850,000 distinct CDR3 sequences; approximately 15% occur once, and the top ten carry 5%. The CDR3 is made up of 15 amino acids. Trimming removed 5 bases from V and 1 base from J, with 12 bases in between. The chain is built from TRBV12-3 or TRBV12-4 and TRBJ2-1; D is perhaps TRBD1 (5 bases). This sequence was found in a male patient aged 10-17 years who had a stem cell transplant for acute lymphoblastic leukemia, so the T cells may come from the graft donor. The source material was PBMCs, mostly from graft donor cells, sampled 360 days after TCRalphabeta/CD19-depleted stem cell transplant. CDR3 region: CASSEDRKSYNEQFF. CDR3 nucleotide sequence: TGTGCCAGCAGTGAAGACAGAAAATCCTACAATGAGCAGTTCTTC.